These 15 T cell receptor beta chains were sequenced from one sample in a study of spatial heterogeneity in lung cancer. TCRdb ran MiXCR on the 5' RACE reads and lists one entry per CDR3 protein. The table lists approximately 7,800 distinct CDR3 sequences, 6.5% to 9.5% of them singletons. Time point in this sample: sample taken at primary tumor resection. The sequences come from PBMCs, collected at surgery. Receptors were obtained from a male donor with early-stage non-small cell lung cancer.

This clonotype was detected ten times or more. The genes are TRBV3-1 and TRBJ2-7; D may be TRBD2 (6 bases). The germline CDR1 and CDR2 sequences are LGHDT and YNNKEL (reference sequence). Between the trimmed V and J ends, which lost 0 bases and 9 bases, there was a span of 15 bases. The CDR3 totals 14 residues. This CDR3 reads CASSQEGASAVQYF. As DNA, the CDR3 is TGTGCCAGCAGCCAAGAAGGTGCTAGCGCTGTGCAGTACTTC.

The chain joins TRBV7-9 to TRBJ1-2; D perhaps matches TRBD1 (6 bases). The CDR3 contains 12 residues. Germline CDR1 is SEHNR and CDR2 is FQNEAQ (reference sequence). Trimming shortened V by 5 bases and J by 8 bases, and 12 bases separated the two germline ends. In DNA form, the CDR3 reads TGTGCCAGCAGCCCGGGACAAGGGGGCTACACCTTC. It codes for CASSPGQGGYTF.

The V call is TRBV6-1, the J call TRBJ2-2; D gene unclear. Trimming stripped 7 bases from V and 6 bases from J, with 15 bases between. The CDR3 covers 14 residues. In germline, CDR1 is MNHNS, CDR2 SASEGT. The CDR3 DNA follows: TGTGCCAGCATTCGTACGGCCATCGCCGGGGAGCTGTTTTTT. This gives the protein CASIRTAIAGELFF.

This clonotype has ten or more counts. J is TRBJ2-7 and V is TRBV21-1. TRBV21-1 is listed as a pseudogene. The CDR3 sequence is 17 residues long. The CDR3: CASSKALMATFTYEQYF. The CDR3 nucleotides are TGTGCCAGCAGCAAAGCGCTTATGGCGACCTTTACCTACGAGCAGTACTTC.

This clonotype has ten or more counts. The genes are TRBV12-3 or TRBV12-4 and TRBJ2-1, with a tentative D call TRBD1 (5 bases). The CDR3 has 12 amino acids. Trimming cost V 2 bases and J 10 bases, with 9 bases left between them. Written as DNA, the CDR3 is TGTGCCAGCAGTTTAAGGGGCTGGGAGCAGTTCTTC. Amino acids: CASSLRGWEQFF.

This clonotype has ten or more counts. This chain joins TRBV3-1 and TRBJ1-2; D remains ambiguous. This CDR3 region has 12 residues. Deletions cut 5 bases from V and 2 bases from J, with 6 bases between. Per the germline V gene, CDR1 is LGHDT and CDR2 is YNNKEL (reference sequence). Written as DNA, the CDR3 is TGTGCCAGCAGCGGAGGGAACTATGGCTACACCTTC. It encodes CASSGGNYGYTF.

Of note for this clonotype: A much larger clone lies one base from this, so it may be a read error. V usage is TRBV4-1 and J usage is TRBJ2-5; 9 bases agree with TRBD2. CDR3 size: 15 residues. The germline V gene encodes CDR1 MGHRA and CDR2 YSYEKL. The CDR3 protein is CASGQRGLAGETQYF. The DNA for the CDR3 is TGCGCCAGCGGCCAGAGGGGGCTAGCGGGGGAGACCCAGTACTTC.

This clonotype was detected many times. The V and J genes are TRBV29-1 and TRBJ2-3; 7 nucleotides line up with TRBD2. This CDR3 is 13 amino acids long. The V and J ends lost 6 bases and 2 bases, in that order; junction bases with no gene match: 5. The germline V gene has CDR1 SQVTM and CDR2 ANQGSEA. The DNA of the CDR3 is TGCAGCGTGCTAGCGGCCTCCACAGATACGCAGTATTTT. Translating it yields CSVLAASTDTQYF.

The table lists this clonotype with many counts. The chain links TRBV7-6 to TRBJ1-5; TRBD1 agrees at 9 bases. Trimming removed 4 bases from V and 6 bases from J; junction bases left unmatched: 19. The CDR3 has 19 amino acids. CDR1 and CDR2 (germline): SGHVS, FNYEAQ. As DNA, the CDR3 is TGTGCCAGCAGCTCTCCTCCCAATCGCCGGGACAGGGTTTTTCAGCCCCAGCATTTT. It yields the protein CASSSPPNRRDRVFQPQHF.

This clonotype was seen a few times. This sequence joins TRBV13 and TRBJ2-5, with a weak D call TRBD2 (7 bases). CDR3 length: 14 amino acids. The germline CDR1 and CDR2 sequences are PRHDT and FYEKMQ (reference sequence). Trimming took off 5 bases at V and 5 bases at J, with 15 bases between the two ends. CDR3 sequence reads: CASSPNGGRETQYF. DNA of the CDR3: TGTGCCAGCAGCCCCAACGGGGGGCGGGAGACCCAGTACTTC.

This clonotype was detected many times. The chain links TRBV27 to TRBJ2-3, with 9 nucleotides matching TRBD2. The V and J ends lost 0 bases and 2 bases, in that order; junction bases with no gene match: 6. Germline V gene data show CDR1 as MNHEY and CDR2 as SMNVEV (reference sequence). The CDR3 is 17 residues long. In DNA, the CDR3 is TGTGCCAGCAGTTTATCCCCCGTAGCGGGAGACACAGATACGCAGTATTTT. Amino acid sequence: CASSLSPVAGDTDTQYF.

This clonotype was counted a few times. V and J are TRBV4-3 and TRBJ1-2, with TRBD1 matching over 9 bases. Germline trimming cut 4 bases from V and 4 bases from J; bases unmatched to any gene: 10. CDR1 and CDR2 (germline): LGHNA, YSLEER. The CDR3 has 16 residues. CDR3 sequence reads: CASSRTTGGAGYGYTF. CDR3 nucleotides: TGCGCCAGCAGCCGCACTACAGGGGGCGCCGGCTATGGCTACACCTTC.

This clonotype was recorded at least ten times. The CDR3, as DNA: TGTGCCAGCAGCTTAAGGGGGCGGCCAGATACGCAGTATTTT. It specifies CASSLRGRPDTQYF. V usage is TRBV7-2 and J usage is TRBJ2-3, with 7 nucleotides matching TRBD1. V was pared by 2 bases and J by 4 bases, with 3 bases of the junction left unmatched. The CDR3 length is 14 residues. CDR1 and CDR2 from the germline V gene are SGHTA and FQGNSA.

This clonotype was seen at least ten times. The chain is built from TRBV7-8 and TRBJ2-2, with TRBD2 as a possible D gene (5 bases). Trimming stripped 3 bases from V and 4 bases from J, with 18 bases between. Per germline, CDR1 SGHVS and CDR2 FQNEAQ. The CDR3 has 17 amino acids. CDR3 protein: CASSFAGTDSPTGELFF. The CDR3 DNA reads as TGTGCCAGCAGCTTCGCCGGCACGGACTCGCCCACCGGGGAGCTGTTTTTT.

This clonotype was observed many times. J is TRBJ2-7 and V is TRBV29-1; D ambiguous. CDR3 length: 12 amino acids. V dropped 2 bases and J dropped 2 bases, with 7 bases sitting between them. CDR1 is SQVTM, CDR2 ANQGSEA, per germline. In nucleotides, the CDR3 is TGCAGCGTTGAATGGGCCCCCTACGAGCAGTACTTC. It translates to CSVEWAPYEQYF.